Following are 21 T cell receptor beta chains from one sample sequenced in a study of blood T cell repertoires in COVID-19. The assay was immunoSEQ multiplex PCR, and TCRdb's table has in-frame clones only and misses some. The repertoire holds around 100,000 clones, about 87% seen once, with 10% to 15% in the top ten. Source material: peripheral blood. These receptors were taken from a human donor in a cohort sampled during active or convalescent COVID-19.

The V gene is TRBV11-3, the J gene TRBJ2-1; TRBD2 aligns across 8 bases. The junction had 7 bases not matched to a gene; V was cut back by 5 bases and J by 4 bases. CDR3 length equals 15 residues. The germline gives CDR1 SGHNT, CDR2 YENEEA. DNA for the CDR3: TGTGCCAGCAGCCCGGGGGGGGAGGGATACAATGAGCAGTTCTTC. Translating it yields CASSPGGEGYNEQFF.

In DNA, the CDR3 is TGTGCCAGTAGTATGGCGAGAGGCAGGGGGAGAAACGAGCAGTACTTC. Its translation: CASSMARGRGRNEQYF. This chain joins TRBV19 and TRBJ2-7; 7 bases agree with TRBD1. The CDR3 totals 16 residues. J was trimmed by 5 bases and V by 3 bases; bases with no gene match: 13. CDR1 is LNHDA and CDR2 is SQIVND in the germline V gene (reference sequence).

A few counts support this clone. The genes are TRBV18 and TRBJ1-6, with 7 bases lining up with TRBD1. Germline CDR1 is KGHSH and CDR2 is LQKENI. The CDR3 has 16 residues. V lost 0 bases, J lost 6 bases, and 5 bases stayed unmatched. The chain's CDR3 is CASSPPGQRSNSPLHF. The CDR3 coding sequence is TGTGCCAGCTCACCACCGGGACAGCGCAGTAATTCACCCCTCCACTTT.

The chain employs TRBV4-1 and TRBJ2-2; 7 bases match TRBD1. The CDR3 is made up of 17 amino acids. The J segment lost 4 bases and the V segment lost 4 bases, leaving 12 bases of the junction unmatched. The germline CDR1 and CDR2 sequences are MGHRA and YSYEKL. Written as DNA, the CDR3 is TGCGCCAGCAGCCCTAGCTCCTCCGGGACAGCCACCGGGGAGCTGTTTTTT. This sequence encodes CASSPSSSGTATGELFF.

As to this clone: Other DNA variants within this sample encode the same CDR3. Written as DNA, the CDR3 is TGCGCCAGCAGCTTGGGCGGAGACTCTGGAAACACCATATATTTT. Encoded protein: CASSLGGDSGNTIYF. The chain employs TRBV5-1 and TRBJ1-3; no reliable D call. Germline CDR1 is SGHRS and CDR2 is YFSETQ. CDR3 length: 15 amino acids. V lost 0 bases and J 0 bases, leaving 7 bases between the germline ends.

This clone has just one count. This rearrangement joins TRBV6-1 to TRBJ1-5; D gene uncertain. Germline lookup yields CDR1 MNHNS and CDR2 SASEGT. Trimming cost V 3 bases and J 3 bases, with 6 bases left between them. The CDR3 runs 13 residues. The CDR3: CASSDGNNQPQHF. The CDR3 DNA reads TGTGCCAGCAGTGATGGCAACAATCAGCCCCAGCATTTT.

The chain joins TRBV10-3 to TRBJ2-1; D might be TRBD2 (7 bases). This CDR3 contains 17 residues. Looked up from germline, CDR1 is ENHRY and CDR2 is SYGVKD. The germline V and J ends were trimmed by 0 bases and 0 bases, with 12 bases remaining between them. CDR3 loop: CAISESTGGRSYNEQFF. As DNA, the CDR3 is TGTGCCATCAGTGAGTCGACCGGGGGGCGCTCCTACAATGAGCAGTTCTTC.

This clone occurred a few times. This sequence joins TRBV5-4 and TRBJ1-1; 7 nucleotides agree with TRBD1. Germline V gene sequence: CDR1 SGHNT, CDR2 YYREEE (reference sequence). Germline trimming cut 2 bases from V and 0 bases from J; bases unmatched to any gene: 1. This CDR3 has 14 amino acids. The CDR3 loop is CASSLQGMNTEAFF. The CDR3 nucleotides read TGTGCCAGCAGCTTACAGGGGATGAACACTGAAGCTTTCTTT.

CDR3 DNA: TGTGCCAGCAGGGCGGGGGTCTATGGCTACACCTTC. It is translated as CASRAGVYGYTF. The V call is TRBV28, the J call TRBJ1-2; the D gene is possibly TRBD1 (5 bases). The CDR3 sequence is 12 residues long. The germline gives CDR1 MDHEN, CDR2 SYDVKM. Trimming stripped 6 bases from V and 4 bases from J, with 9 bases between.

The chain has TRBV4-2 and TRBJ1-2, with D possibly being TRBD1 (5 bases). Per the germline V gene, CDR1 is LGHNA and CDR2 is YNFKEQ. V was pared by 0 bases and J by 6 bases, with 11 bases between. The CDR3 length is 14 residues. The CDR3 DNA is TGTGCCAGCAGCCAAGACGGGGGGGGACATGGCTACACCTTC. As protein: CASSQDGGGHGYTF.

The V and J genes are TRBV4-1 and TRBJ1-6, with 10 positions matching TRBD1. Losses at the gene ends were 4 bases for V and 8 bases for J; bases not matched to a gene: 11. CDR1 is MGHRA and CDR2 is YSYEKL in the germline V gene. This CDR3 has 17 amino acids. The CDR3 sequence is CASSLRQGAGKDSPLHF. Here the CDR3 DNA reads TGCGCCAGCAGCCTTCGACAGGGGGCCGGTAAGGATTCACCCCTCCACTTT.

The genes are TRBV6-5 and TRBJ1-4; 7 bases map to TRBD1. The junction had 10 bases not matched to a gene; V was cut back by 4 bases and J by 8 bases. The CDR3 has 15 residues. The germline V gene has CDR1 MNHEY and CDR2 SVGAGI. CDR3 sequence reads: CASSFYRGFSEKLFF. The DNA for the CDR3 is TGTGCCAGCAGTTTCTACAGGGGTTTCTCAGAAAAACTGTTTTTT.

The genes are TRBV7-9 and TRBJ1-1; D remains ambiguous. Per germline, CDR1 SEHNR and CDR2 FQNEAQ (reference sequence). V lost 5 bases and J 6 bases, leaving 13 bases between the germline ends. The CDR3 runs 13 residues. For the CDR3, the DNA is TGTGCCAGCAGCCCCCAGAAAATCCCTGAAGCTTTCTTT. The encoded protein is CASSPQKIPEAFF.

This clone turned up a few times. The chain carries TRBV30 and TRBJ1-1; D not resolved. The CDR3 spans 13 residues. The germline CDR1 and CDR2 sequences are GTSNPN and SVGIG (reference sequence). CDR3 DNA sequence: TGTGCTACCTCCCCCAGGATGAACACTGAAGCTTTCTTT. As protein: CATSPRMNTEAFF.

The rearrangement links TRBV6-1 to TRBJ1-5, with 7 bases identical to TRBD1. Germline CDR1 is MNHNS and CDR2 is SASEGT. V gave up 2 bases and J gave up 7 bases; unmatched junction bases: 5. CDR3 length: 14 residues. The CDR3 sequence: CASSEQGVEQPQHF. In DNA form, the CDR3 reads TGTGCCAGCAGTGAACAGGGGGTAGAACAGCCCCAGCATTTT.

The gene calls are TRBV5-4 and TRBJ2-7; perhaps TRBD1 as D (6 bases). The germline CDR1 and CDR2 sequences are SGHNT and YYREEE (reference sequence). V shed 4 bases and J shed 7 bases, with 27 bases lying between them. This CDR3 has 17 residues. The CDR3 DNA reads TGTGCCAGCAGCCCCAGAGCCGGGCAGGGGAAAATTCGGGAGCAGTACTTC. Its protein product is CASSPRAGQGKIREQYF.

The sample holds a few counts of this clone. This chain joins TRBV3-1 (or the pseudogene TRBV3-2) and TRBJ2-6; D is uncertain. V was clipped by 5 bases and J by 0 bases, with 11 bases between them. CDR1 and CDR2 from the germline V gene are LGHDT and YNNKEL (reference sequence). This CDR3 region has 16 residues. The CDR3: CASSSRGPSGANVLTF. CDR3 coding DNA: TGTGCCAGCAGCTCCCGTGGGCCCTCTGGGGCCAACGTCCTGACTTTC.

The CDR3 reads CASSLAGGGYTF. Written as DNA, the CDR3 is TGTGCCAGCAGCTTGGCGGGGGGTGGCTACACCTTC. This chain uses TRBV5-4 with TRBJ1-2, with D possibly matching TRBD1 (5 bases). This CDR3 is 12 amino acids long. Germline CDR1 SGHNT, CDR2 YYREEE (reference sequence). V was shortened by 0 bases and J by 7 bases, with 7 bases between the two germline ends.

The V and J genes are TRBV3-1 (or the pseudogene TRBV3-2) and TRBJ2-2; possibly TRBD1 for D (5 bases). V lost 1 base to trimming and J lost 4 bases, with 10 bases between them. The V gene's germline CDR1 is LGHDT and CDR2 YNNKEL (reference sequence). The CDR3 has 15 residues. The chain's CDR3 is CASSQAQVFTGELFF. CDR3 DNA sequence: TGTGCCAGCAGCCAAGCACAGGTTTTCACCGGGGAGCTGTTTTTT.

The chain has TRBV9 and TRBJ2-5, with a possible D match to TRBD1 (6 bases). V shed 0 bases and J shed 5 bases, with 14 bases lying between them. From germline, CDR1 is SGDLS and CDR2 YYNGEE. The CDR3 extends over 15 amino acids. CDR3 loop: CASSVGPGVIETQYF. The CDR3 DNA is TGTGCCAGCAGCGTAGGGCCAGGGGTAATCGAGACCCAGTACTTC.

J is TRBJ2-1 and V is TRBV11-1; tentative D call: TRBD2 (5 bases). V was pared by 3 bases and J by 10 bases, with 10 bases between. The CDR3 has 12 residues. Germline CDR1 is SGHAT and CDR2 is FQDESV (reference sequence). The CDR3 loop reads CASSFADSEQFF. DNA of the CDR3: TGTGCCAGCAGCTTTGCGGACTCGGAGCAGTTCTTC.